Following are 13 T cell receptor beta chains from one sample sequenced in a study of blood T cell repertoires in COVID-19. TCRdb's copy holds only in-frame clones and misses some; the assay was immunoSEQ multiplex PCR. The profile shows roughly 230,000 clones, approximately 86% of them singletons. Input material: peripheral blood. All receptors come from a woman aged 55-70 years with active or convalescent COVID-19.

The chain combines TRBV6-5 with TRBJ2-1, with D maybe TRBD1 (7 bases). The CDR3 covers 15 residues. Trimming removed 8 bases at V and 2 bases at J, with 16 bases between. Germline V gives CDR1 MNHEY, CDR2 SVGAGI. The CDR3 protein is CASGLGGGTYNEQFF. CDR3 bases: TGTGCCAGCGGATTAGGAGGGGGCACCTACAATGAGCAGTTCTTC.

This chain joins TRBV27 and TRBJ2-1, with 7 positions matching TRBD1. From germline, CDR1 is MNHEY and CDR2 SMNVEV (reference sequence). J was trimmed by 9 bases and V by 10 bases; bases with no gene match: 9. This CDR3 region has 12 residues. CDR3 nucleotides: TGTGCCAAACAGGGACAGTCTGGTGAGCAGTTCTTC. It is translated as CAKQGQSGEQFF.

This chain links TRBV6-5 with TRBJ1-2; no firm D call. The V gene's germline CDR1 is MNHEY and CDR2 SVGAGI. Deletions cut 0 bases from V and 7 bases from J, with 12 bases between. The CDR3 runs 14 residues. The CDR3 here is CASSYSEGWSGYTF. The CDR3, as DNA: TGTGCCAGCAGTTACTCGGAGGGATGGAGTGGCTACACCTTC.

The chain combines TRBV19 with TRBJ2-1, with 13 bases fitting TRBD2. Germline CDR1 LNHDA, CDR2 SQIVND (reference sequence). The trim removed 6 bases at V and 8 bases at J, leaving 7 bases unmatched. This CDR3 spans 15 amino acids. CDR3 in DNA: TGTGCCAGTAGCGGACTAGCGGGAGCTTGGGATGAGCAGTTCTTC. Translated: CASSGLAGAWDEQFF.

The chain carries TRBV29-1 and TRBJ2-1; perhaps TRBD2 as D (6 bases). Trimming removed 3 bases from V and 4 bases from J, with 10 bases in between. CDR3 length: 13 amino acids. Germline assignment: CDR1 SQVTM and CDR2 ANQGSEA. The CDR3 coding sequence is TGCAGCGTTGATGGGACTTTATACAATGAGCAGTTCTTC. Its translation: CSVDGTLYNEQFF.

The V gene is TRBV5-8, the J gene TRBJ2-1; 9 bases line up with TRBD2. V dropped 3 bases and J dropped 4; count of bases not matched to a gene: 11. CDR1 and CDR2 from the germline V gene are SGHTS and YDEGEE. This CDR3 spans 17 amino acids. CDR3 sequence reads: CASSSARGLASYNEQFF. In DNA, the CDR3 is TGTGCCAGCAGCTCAGCGAGAGGACTAGCGAGTTACAATGAGCAGTTCTTC.

The chain joins TRBV5-1 to TRBJ2-3; D is undetermined. The ends were cut back, 1 base at V and 5 bases at J, with 8 bases in the middle. The germline V gene has CDR1 SGHRS and CDR2 YFSETQ. The CDR3 is made up of 13 amino acids. CDR3 nucleotides: TGCGCCAGCAGCTTGTTTGAGAAAGATACGCAGTATTTT. Protein: CASSLFEKDTQYF.

The chain has TRBV18 and TRBJ2-5, with D uncertain. The CDR3 is 12 residues long. The germline V and J ends were trimmed by 3 bases and 3 bases, with 5 bases remaining between them. Germline CDR1 and CDR2: KGHSH and LQKENI. The CDR3: CASSPTEETQYF. The DNA for the CDR3 is TGTGCCAGCTCACCTACAGAAGAGACCCAGTACTTC.

The count of this clone is one. The genes are TRBV5-4 and TRBJ2-1; a possible D gene is TRBD1 (5 bases). Trimming took 4 bases from V and 10 from J, leaving 12 bases between them. Germline V lookup: CDR1 SGHNT, CDR2 YYREEE (reference sequence). This CDR3 region has 12 residues. The CDR3 here is CASSLDSYEQFF. The CDR3 nucleotides read TGTGCCAGCAGCCTCGACAGTTACGAGCAGTTCTTC. The entire variable domain, with the rest obtained from reference TRBV5-4 and TRBJ2-1, is as follows: ETGVTQSPTHLIKTRGQQVTLRCSSQSGHNTVSWYQQALGQGPQFIFQYYREEENGRGNFPPRFSGLQFPNYSSELNVNALELDDSALYLCASSLDSYEQFFGPGTRLTVL.

The rearrangement links TRBV21-1 to TRBJ2-6; the tabulated D call, TRBD1, remains unverified against the DNA. TRBV21-1 corresponds to a pseudogene. The CDR3 is 23 amino acids. The CDR3 nucleotides are TGTGCCAGCAGCCTCAACTCAGGGGTTTGGCGACGGGGCAAGTCTGCTGGGGCCAACGTCCTGACTTTC. It yields the protein CASSLNSGVWRRGKSAGANVLTF.

CDR3 in amino acids: CSFYDRIYEQYV. The DNA of the CDR3 is TGCAGCTTCTATGACAGAATTTACGAGCAGTACGTC. The V and J genes are TRBV29-1 and TRBJ2-7, with D possibly being TRBD1 (5 bases). Germline values: CDR1 SQVTM, CDR2 ANQGSEA. V was cut by 8 bases and J by 4 bases, with 15 bases left in between. The CDR3 sequence is 12 residues long.

V usage is TRBV28 and J usage is TRBJ2-7; 10 bases line up with TRBD2. The V gene's germline CDR1 is MDHEN and CDR2 SYDVKM. CDR3 length: 18 residues. The junction had 14 bases not matched to a gene; V was cut back by 1 base and J by 5 bases. The CDR3 here is CASSLFPLASGSAHEQYF. The DNA of the CDR3 is TGTGCCAGCAGTTTATTTCCCTTGGCTAGCGGGAGCGCTCACGAGCAGTACTTC.

The chain employs TRBV14 and TRBJ2-5; 8 bases fit TRBD2. Losses at the gene ends were 3 bases for V and 5 bases for J; bases not matched to a gene: 5. The CDR3 consists of 14 residues. CDR1 is SGHDN and CDR2 is FVKESK in the germline V gene. Here the CDR3 reads CASSQGPSGETQYF. CDR3 DNA: TGTGCCAGCAGCCAGGGTCCTAGCGGGGAGACCCAGTACTTC.